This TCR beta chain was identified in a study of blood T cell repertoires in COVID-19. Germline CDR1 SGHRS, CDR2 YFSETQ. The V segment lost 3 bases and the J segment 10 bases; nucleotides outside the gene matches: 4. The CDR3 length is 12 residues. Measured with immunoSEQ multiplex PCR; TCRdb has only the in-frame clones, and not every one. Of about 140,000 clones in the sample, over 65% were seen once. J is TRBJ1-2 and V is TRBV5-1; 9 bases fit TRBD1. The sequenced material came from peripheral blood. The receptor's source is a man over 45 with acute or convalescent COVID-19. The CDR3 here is CASSWDREVYTF. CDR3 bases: TGCGCCAGCAGCTGGGACAGGGAAGTCTACACCTTC.